The next 8 T cell receptor beta chains were all read from a single sample in a study of tumor-infiltrating lymphocytes in primary liver carcinoma. With 500 to 650 ng total RNA as template and a constant-region primer, TCR beta cDNA was made. Library construction for TCR beta comprised three nested multiplex PCR rounds performed with slightly modified ARM-PCR. Forward primers for TRBV1-TRBV30 and a C-beta reverse primer served the first two PCR rounds, at approximately 10 cycles each. Using its own MiXCR run on the multiplex PCR reads, TCRdb lists one record per CDR3 protein. Among about 21,000 distinct CDR3 sequences, approximately 70% were seen once, and the ten largest hold 41%. Co-extraction of RNA and DNA was performed on about 19-30 mg of unsorted bulk tissue. The specimen was liver tumor tissue from sampling region 1. Specified subset: tumor region T1, superior pole. The receptors were sampled from a man in his forties with primary liver carcinoma and hepatitis B virus infection.

In regard to this clonotype: A much bigger clone sits one base away, suggesting this may be a read error. The chain is built from TRBV18 and TRBJ2-5, with D tentatively TRBD2 (6 bases). The CDR3 contains 14 residues. V gave up 4 bases and J gave up 1 base, with 10 bases separating them. Germline assignment: CDR1 KGHSH and CDR2 LQKENI. The CDR3 DNA follows: TGTGCCAGCTCACGCAGGAGGGGCCAAGAGACCCAGTACTTC. Amino acids: CASSRRRGQETQYF.

In the case of this clonotype: The conserved phenylalanine or tryptophan normally closing the CDR3 is absent here, so this likely arose from a read error. The V and J genes are TRBV28 and TRBJ2-7, with D possibly matching TRBD1 (6 bases). The CDR3 has 13 amino acids. In germline, CDR1 is MDHEN, CDR2 SYDVKM. Trimming removed 7 bases at V and 0 bases at J, with 10 bases between. The CDR3 here is CASTWDTSYEQYL. The CDR3 DNA sequence: TGTGCCAGCACCTGGGACACCTCCTACGAGCAGTACCTC.

The chain employs TRBV24-1 and TRBJ2-1, with TRBD1 matching 8 bases. The CDR3 extends over 17 amino acids. CDR1 is KGHDR and CDR2 is SFDVKD in the germline V gene. The V and J ends lost 0 bases and 5 bases, in that order; junction bases with no gene match: 8. Here the CDR3 DNA reads TGTGCCACCAGTGATTTGCGTCGGTACAGGGGGGACAATGAGCAGTTCTTC. Translating it yields CATSDLRRYRGDNEQFF.

In this sample, this clonotype turned up once. The junction shows a germline mismatch at one end, possibly a read error. For the CDR3, the DNA is TGTGCCAGCGGCTTAGGGGGGGTCACGGGCACAGATAAGCAGTATTTT. As protein: CASGLGGVTGTDKQYF. The V gene is TRBV11-2, the J gene TRBJ2-3; perhaps TRBD2 as D (7 bases). Germline V gene sequence: CDR1 SGHAT, CDR2 FQNNGV. The CDR3 consists of 16 residues.

The CDR3 nucleotides are TGTGCTAGTAACCCCGAGGGCAGGCTGTCCCAGTATGGCTACACCTTC. Protein: CASNPEGRLSQYGYTF. This chain links TRBV7-9 with TRBJ1-2; D not certain. This CDR3 has 16 amino acids. From germline, CDR1 is SEHNR and CDR2 FQNEAQ (reference sequence).

Regarding this clonotype: The conserved final phenylalanine or tryptophan is absent from the CDR3, which likely points to a read error. The gene calls are TRBV29-1 and TRBJ2-1; possibly TRBD2 for D (6 bases). The V gene lost 4 bases and the J gene lost 4 bases, with 14 bases spanning the gap. This CDR3 is 14 amino acids long. Germline V gives CDR1 SQVTM, CDR2 ANQGSEA. CDR3 coding DNA: TGCAGCGTTGGACTAGTCCCCCCGTACAATGAGCAGTTCTTA. Residues: CSVGLVPPYNEQFL.

On this clonotype itself: At one end, the junction sequence differs from germline, possibly due to a read error. CDR3 sequence reads: CASSFGSTDTPYF. CDR3 in DNA: TGTGCCAGCAGCTTCGGGAGTACAGATACGCCGTATTTT. This chain uses TRBV5-6 with TRBJ2-3; a weak D match, TRBD2 (6 bases). Looked up from germline, CDR1 is SGHDT and CDR2 is YYEEEE. This CDR3 has 13 residues.

In the case of this clonotype: Relative to the germline gene, one junction end is altered; a read error may explain this. The chain joins TRBV5-1 to TRBJ2-7, with 7 nucleotides matching TRBD1. The V gene's germline CDR1 is SGHRS and CDR2 YFSETQ. This CDR3 is 16 amino acids long. The CDR3: CASNREQGLRFYGQYF. CDR3 in DNA: TGCGCCAGCAACCGTGAACAGGGGCTTAGATTCTACGGGCAGTACTTC. Full variable domain (rest looked up from reference TRBV5-1 and TRBJ2-7): KAGVTQTPRYLIKTRGQQVTLSCSPISGHRSVSWYQQTPGQGLQFLFEYFSETQRNKGNFPGRFSGRQFSNSRSEMNVSTLELGDSALYLCASNREQGLRFYGQYFGPGTRLTVT.